The 7 T cell receptor beta chains listed next were all sequenced from one sample in a study of blood T cell repertoires in COVID-19. Only in-frame clones appear in the TCRdb table, and some are missing; sequencing was by immunoSEQ multiplex PCR. The table includes 65,000 to 95,000 clones, 80% to 90% detected once. The material sequenced was peripheral blood. Receptor source: a woman aged 45-60 years with acute or convalescent COVID-19.

The chain is built from TRBV5-4 and TRBJ1-2; 12 nucleotides match TRBD1. The CDR3 runs 16 residues. Germline V CDR1 and CDR2: SGHNT, YYREEE (reference sequence). The V segment lost 5 bases and the J segment 6 bases; nucleotides outside the gene matches: 11. CDR3 nucleotides: TGTGCCAGCAGGACTCCGGGACAGGGGGCGAAGGATGGCTACACCTTC. This encodes CASRTPGQGAKDGYTF. Complete variable domain (other parts from reference TRBV5-4 and TRBJ1-2): ETGVTQSPTHLIKTRGQQVTLRCSSQSGHNTVSWYQQALGQGPQFIFQYYREEENGRGNFPPRFSGLQFPNYSSELNVNALELDDSALYLCASRTPGQGAKDGYTFGSGTRLTVV.

This chain uses TRBV9 with TRBJ1-6; TRBD1 aligns across 8 bases. The germline gives CDR1 SGDLS, CDR2 YYNGEE. The V segment lost 0 bases and the J segment 8 bases; nucleotides outside the gene matches: 7. CDR3 length equals 16 residues. The DNA for the CDR3 is TGTGCCAGCAGCGTAGGCACAGGGGGGAGAGATTCACCCCTCCACTTT. This gives the protein CASSVGTGGRDSPLHF.

The chain uses TRBV20-1 and TRBJ1-1, with a tentative D call TRBD1 (5 bases). The germline V and J ends were trimmed by 4 bases and 8 bases, with 11 bases remaining between them. The CDR3 loop spans 11 amino acids. Germline V gives CDR1 DFQATT, CDR2 SNEGSKA (reference sequence). CDR3 in amino acids: CSATRQPEAFF. The DNA of the CDR3 is TGCAGTGCTACCCGACAGCCCGAAGCTTTCTTT.

CDR3 bases: TGCGCCAGCAGTGGGCGGGGTTACTATGGCTACACCTTC. This sequence encodes CASSGRGYYGYTF. The chain recombines TRBV10-2 with TRBJ1-2, with D uncertain. The V gene lost 4 bases and the J gene lost 3 bases, with 9 bases spanning the gap. Germline V gene data show CDR1 as WSHSY and CDR2 as SAAADI. This CDR3 has 13 residues.

The genes are TRBV10-3 and TRBJ2-1; maybe TRBD2 (7 bases). V was shortened by 9 bases and J by 5 bases, with 17 bases between the two germline ends. Germline V CDR1 and CDR2: ENHRY, SYGVKD. CDR3 size: 14 residues. The CDR3 reads CAMAGARTDNEQFF. DNA for the CDR3: TGTGCCATGGCGGGGGCCCGGACCGACAATGAGCAGTTCTTC.

This clone was recorded a few times. V and J are TRBV18 and TRBJ1-2; D not resolved. There are 13 residues in the CDR3. V lost 5 bases and J 3 bases, leaving 10 bases between the germline ends. The germline V gene encodes CDR1 KGHSH and CDR2 LQKENI. The CDR3 sequence is CASSVSSDYGYTF. CDR3 DNA sequence: TGTGCCAGCTCAGTTAGCAGCGACTATGGCTACACCTTC.

This chain joins TRBV7-2 and TRBJ2-5; D perhaps matches TRBD2 (5 bases). V lost 6 bases to trimming and J lost 5 bases, with 13 bases between them. The germline V gene encodes CDR1 SGHTA and CDR2 FQGNSA. This CDR3 spans 13 amino acids. CDR3 protein: CASSHQTGETQYF. As DNA, the CDR3 is TGTGCCAGCAGTCATCAAACGGGGGAGACCCAGTACTTC.